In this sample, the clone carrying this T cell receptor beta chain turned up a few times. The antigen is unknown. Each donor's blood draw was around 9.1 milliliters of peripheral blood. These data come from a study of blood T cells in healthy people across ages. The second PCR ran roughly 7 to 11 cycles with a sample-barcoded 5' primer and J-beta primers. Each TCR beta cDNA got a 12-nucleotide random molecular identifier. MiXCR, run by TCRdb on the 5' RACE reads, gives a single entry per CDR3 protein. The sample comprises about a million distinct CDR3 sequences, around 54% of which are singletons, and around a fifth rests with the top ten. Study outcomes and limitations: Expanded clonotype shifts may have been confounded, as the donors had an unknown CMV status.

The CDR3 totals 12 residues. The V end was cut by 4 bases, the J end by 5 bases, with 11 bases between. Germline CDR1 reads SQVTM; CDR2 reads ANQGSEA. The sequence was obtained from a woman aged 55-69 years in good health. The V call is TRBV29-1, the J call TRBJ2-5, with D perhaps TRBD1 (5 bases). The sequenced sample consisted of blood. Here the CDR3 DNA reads TGCAGCGTTGCAGGGTTCTCGGAGACCCAGTACTTC. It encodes CSVAGFSETQYF.